A single sample gave rise to the 28 T cell receptor beta chains below, sequenced in a study of cytomegalovirus exposure and HLA in healthy donors. The study ran its PCR with 60 Vbeta and 13 Jbeta primers. The method was immunoSEQ multiplex PCR; TCRdb's version includes in-frame clones alone and lacks a portion of them. Of roughly 150,000 clones listed, about 8.9% were seen once; the top ten hold less than 2%. The specimen was PBMCs. The receptors here all came from a man aged 45-65 years in good health and CMV-seronegative.

The rearrangement links TRBV6-4 to TRBJ2-7, with 9 bases that match TRBD2. V shed 7 bases and J 6 bases; nucleotides not matched to a gene: 19. The CDR3 extends over 17 amino acids. Germline assignment: CDR1 MRHNA and CDR2 SNTAGT. The CDR3 loop reads CASTNTSHGTSNSEQYF. In nucleotides, the CDR3 is TGTGCCAGCACCAATACGAGTCACGGGACTAGCAACTCCGAGCAGTACTTC.

This clone was counted only a few times. The chain joins TRBV7-3 to TRBJ2-1, with 10 nucleotides matching TRBD2. CDR1 is SGHTA and CDR2 is FQGTGA in the germline V gene. The CDR3 contains 15 residues. V lost 4 bases, J lost 2 bases, and 2 bases stayed unmatched. The chain's CDR3 is CASSSAGGTYNEQFF. The CDR3, as DNA: TGTGCCAGCAGCTCAGCGGGAGGGACCTACAATGAGCAGTTCTTC.

The V and J genes are TRBV5-1 and TRBJ1-4; 7 bases are shared with TRBD1. V shed 0 bases, J shed 9 bases, and the junction held 2 bases outside the gene matches. CDR3 length equals 13 residues. Germline CDR1 and CDR2: SGHRS and YFSETQ. This CDR3 is CASSLDRGQKLFF. DNA of the CDR3: TGCGCCAGCAGCTTGGACAGGGGCCAAAAACTGTTTTTT.

Comments on this clone: One end of the junction fails to match germline, which may point to a read error. DNA of the CDR3: TGCGCCAGCATCTTGGGGACTAGCGGGGGGTTTGAGCAGTTCTTC. Translated, it gives CASILGTSGGFEQFF. The chain couples TRBV5-1 to TRBJ2-1; 15 nucleotides agree with TRBD2. The germline gives CDR1 SGHRS, CDR2 YFSETQ. The length of the CDR3 is 15 residues.

This clone has only a few counts. The chain employs TRBV13 and TRBJ2-2, with TRBD1 matching 9 bases. There are 16 residues in the CDR3. Germline CDR1 reads PRHDT; CDR2 reads FYEKMQ (reference sequence). V lost 5 bases to trimming and J lost 2 bases; unmatched junction nucleotides: 6. CDR3 sequence (DNA): TGTGCCAGCAGCCCCCCGGACAGGGGAAACACCGGGGAGCTGTTTTTT. Its translation: CASSPPDRGNTGELFF.

The V and J genes are TRBV23-1 and TRBJ1-4; a weak D match, TRBD1 (6 bases). Being an ORF, TRBV23-1 has a function that is uncertain. V lost 10 bases and J 1 base, leaving 13 bases between the germline ends. The CDR3 consists of 14 residues. This chain's CDR3 is CAITGRVTNEKLFF. CDR3 bases: TGCGCCATCACAGGGAGGGTAACTAATGAAAAACTGTTTTTT.

The V gene is TRBV6-4, the J gene TRBJ2-1, with D perhaps TRBD2 (6 bases). Germline V gene data show CDR1 as MRHNA and CDR2 as SNTAGT. The CDR3 consists of 17 residues. Between the trimmed V and J ends, which lost 2 bases and 0 bases, there was a span of 14 bases. CDR3 DNA: TGTGCCAGCAGTGACGTTAGGGAGGCTACCTCCTACAATGAGCAGTTCTTC. It is translated as CASSDVREATSYNEQFF.

The table lists this clone with a few counts. This chain joins TRBV16 and TRBJ1-2; 10 bases agree with TRBD1. The germline gives CDR1 KGHSY, CDR2 FQNENV. This CDR3 spans 14 amino acids. Unmatched junction bases numbered 3, after V lost 0 bases and J lost 8 bases. The CDR3 coding sequence is TGTGCCAGCAGCCAATCCTCGGACAGGGGGGGCTACACCTTC. Its translation: CASSQSSDRGGYTF.

The chain uses TRBV11-2 and TRBJ1-5, with D perhaps TRBD1 (5 bases). V was shortened by 4 bases and J by 3 bases, with 13 bases between the two germline ends. The CDR3 runs to 15 residues. Germline assignment: CDR1 SGHAT and CDR2 FQNNGV. This chain's CDR3 is CASSSSGGNNQPQHF. In DNA form, the CDR3 reads TGTGCCAGCAGCTCATCGGGGGGTAACAATCAGCCCCAGCATTTT.

This clone was picked up a small number of times. CDR3 loop: CASSLVWTSGFSTDTQYF. DNA for the CDR3: TGTGCCAGCAGCTTAGTTTGGACTAGCGGGTTTTCCACAGATACGCAGTATTTT. The V call is TRBV7-9, the J call TRBJ2-3; 11 nucleotides agree with TRBD2. Trimming removed 1 base from V and 2 bases from J; junction bases left unmatched: 8. Germline loops: CDR1 SEHNR, CDR2 FQNEAQ (reference sequence). The CDR3 spans 18 residues.

The genes are TRBV9 and TRBJ2-7; D gene uncertain. Germline V CDR1 and CDR2: SGDLS, YYNGEE. This CDR3 is built from 15 residues. V was pared by 0 bases and J by 5 bases, with 15 bases between. The CDR3: CASSVDLAFSHEQYF. DNA for the CDR3: TGTGCCAGCAGCGTAGATCTTGCGTTTTCCCACGAGCAGTACTTC.

This clone was counted a few times. The CDR3 DNA sequence: TGCAGCGTTGACGGAGGAGGGGCTTGCACCTTC. Encoded protein: CSVDGGGACTF. The chain uses TRBV29-1 and TRBJ1-2; D possibly corresponds to TRBD1 (5 bases). Germline CDR1 SQVTM, CDR2 ANQGSEA. This CDR3 region has 11 residues. Trimming removed 3 bases from V and 13 bases from J, with 15 bases in between.

This clone was seen a few times. V gene TRBV19 combines with J gene TRBJ2-3; D might be TRBD1 (6 bases). The CDR3 has 15 amino acids. Per germline, CDR1 LNHDA and CDR2 SQIVND (reference sequence). V was pared by 6 bases and J by 2 bases, with 15 bases between. CDR3 DNA: TGTGCCAGTAGCCCGACAGGCGGTTACACAGATACGCAGTATTTT. This gives the protein CASSPTGGYTDTQYF. Drawing the rest from reference TRBV19 and TRBJ2-3, the complete variable domain is DGGITQSPKYLFRKEGQNVTLSCEQNLNHDAMYWYRQDPGQGLRLIYYSQIVNDFQKGDIAEGYSVSREKKESFPLTVTSAQKNPTAFYLCASSPTGGYTDTQYFGPGTRLTVL.

This clone was picked up a small number of times. The CDR3 DNA sequence: TGTGCCAGCAGGCCCCAGGGCACCAGCTCCTACGAGCAGTACTTC. It encodes CASRPQGTSSYEQYF. This chain joins TRBV6-6 and TRBJ2-7; maybe TRBD1 (5 bases). V shed 6 bases and J shed 0 bases, with 15 bases lying between them. Germline V lookup: CDR1 MNHNY, CDR2 SVGAGI (reference sequence). The CDR3 extends over 15 amino acids.

The chain has TRBV19 and TRBJ2-4; D perhaps matches TRBD2 (6 bases). Germline CDR1 reads LNHDA; CDR2 reads SQIVND (reference sequence). CDR3 length: 17 amino acids. The V gene lost 3 bases and the J gene lost 0 bases, with 15 bases spanning the gap. For the CDR3, the DNA is TGTGCCAGTAGTATGAGGGCAGGAGGGCCAGCCAAAAACATTCAGTACTTC. This encodes CASSMRAGGPAKNIQYF.

V gene TRBV23-1 combines with J gene TRBJ1-5; the D gene is possibly TRBD1 (6 bases). TRBV23-1 belongs to the ORF category, with a function that is uncertain. The CDR3 spans 16 residues. Trimming removed 0 bases from V and 4 bases from J, with 13 bases in between. The CDR3 nucleotides read TGCGCCAGCAGTCAATCGATCGGGACAAGTAATCAGCCCCAGCATTTT. Translating gives CASSQSIGTSNQPQHF.

This chain joins TRBV11-2 and TRBJ2-7, with a possible D match to TRBD2 (6 bases). The CDR3 is 15 amino acids. Germline V gene lookup returns CDR1 SGHAT and CDR2 FQNNGV. The V and J ends lost 5 bases and 0 bases respectively, with 14 bases between them. In DNA form, the CDR3 reads TGTGCCAGCAGCCCGGTAGCGGTTAGCTCCTACGAGCAGTACTTC. This translates into CASSPVAVSSYEQYF.

The rearrangement uses TRBV2 and TRBJ2-3, with D tentatively TRBD2 (5 bases). Per the germline V gene, CDR1 is SNHLY and CDR2 is FYNNEI. V lost 2 bases, J lost 6 bases, and 9 bases lay in between. This CDR3 contains 13 residues. CDR3 in amino acids: CASSEQASDTQYF. In DNA, the CDR3 is TGTGCCAGCAGTGAACAGGCTAGCGATACGCAGTATTTT. The complete variable domain, with remaining parts taken from reference TRBV2 and TRBJ2-3, reads EPEVTQTPSHQVTQMGQEVILRCVPISNHLYFYWYRQILGQKVEFLVSFYNNEISEKSEIFDDQFSVERPDGSNFTLKIRSTKLEDSAMYFCASSEQASDTQYFGPGTRLTVL.

J is TRBJ2-2 and V is TRBV7-6; TRBD2 matches 8 bases. Germline loops: CDR1 SGHVS, CDR2 FNYEAQ. CDR3 length equals 16 residues. The ends lost 1 base at V and 0 bases at J; junction bases unmatched: 1. CDR3 residues: CASSLGGGTNTGELFF. CDR3 nucleotides: TGTGCCAGCAGCTTAGGCGGGGGGACGAACACCGGGGAGCTGTTTTTT.

This clone was detected a few times. The chain is built from TRBV18 and TRBJ1-2; 9 bases fit TRBD1. The V gene's germline CDR1 is KGHSH and CDR2 LQKENI. The CDR3 consists of 15 residues. V dropped 4 bases and J dropped 5; count of bases not matched to a gene: 8. The CDR3 nucleotides read TGTGCCAGCTCACTGCGGGGACAGGGAGATTATGGCTACACCTTC. Translated: CASSLRGQGDYGYTF. Full variable domain (outside the CDR3, taken from reference TRBV18 and TRBJ1-2): NAGVMQNPRHLVRRRGQEARLRCSPMKGHSHVYWYRQLPEEGLKFMVYLQKENIIDESGMPKERFSAEFPKEGPSILRIQQVVRGDSAAYFCASSLRGQGDYGYTFGSGTRLTVV.

This clone was detected a few times. The chain joins TRBV2 to TRBJ2-2, with 7 bases fitting TRBD1. This CDR3 contains 15 residues. Per the germline V gene, CDR1 is SNHLY and CDR2 is FYNNEI. V shed 4 bases, J shed 4 bases, and the junction held 6 bases outside the gene matches. The CDR3 loop is CASSAQGWGTGELFF. The CDR3 coding sequence is TGTGCCAGCAGTGCACAGGGGTGGGGCACCGGGGAGCTGTTTTTT.

A few counts support this clone. The J gene is TRBJ1-6, the V gene TRBV6-4; TRBD1 matches 9 bases. Germline V gene data show CDR1 as MRHNA and CDR2 as SNTAGT. The CDR3 totals 12 residues. J lost 13 bases, V lost 8 bases, and 6 bases had no gene match. CDR3 nucleotide sequence: TGTGCCAGCGGGGACAGGGCTAACCCCCTCCACTTT. This gives the protein CASGDRANPLHF.

This clone was detected only a few times. This chain links TRBV5-8 with TRBJ2-5; a possible D gene is TRBD2 (7 bases). The CDR3 covers 15 residues. The V end was cut by 2 bases, the J end by 2 bases, with 13 bases between. Germline lookup yields CDR1 SGHTS and CDR2 YDEGEE. The DNA for the CDR3 is TGTGCCAGCAGCTTAGGGGGGGGATTACAAGAGACCCAGTACTTC. Its protein product is CASSLGGGLQETQYF.

The chain is built from TRBV7-2 and TRBJ2-2; 9 bases are a match to TRBD1. The germline CDR1 and CDR2 sequences are SGHTA and FQGNSA. The CDR3 totals 17 residues. The V segment lost 1 base and the J segment 4 bases; nucleotides outside the gene matches: 7. The CDR3, as DNA: TGTGCCAGCAGCTTAGAAATCCGGACAGGGGCCACCGGGGAGCTGTTTTTT. It translates to CASSLEIRTGATGELFF.

Comment on this clone: The same CDR3 arises from other DNA sequences in this sample as well. This rearrangement joins TRBV30 to TRBJ1-3; 7 nucleotides match TRBD1. V lost 1 base and J lost 1; bases outside the gene matches: 7. Germline V gene sequence: CDR1 GTSNPN, CDR2 SVGIG (reference sequence). CDR3 length equals 16 residues. The CDR3 DNA reads TGTGCCTGGAGTGGGGACAGTGTCCTATCTGGAAACACCATATATTTT. This translates into CAWSGDSVLSGNTIYF.

V usage is TRBV4-2 and J usage is TRBJ2-5; D possibly corresponds to TRBD1 (5 bases). The CDR3 contains 15 residues. Germline V gene data show CDR1 as LGHNA and CDR2 as YNFKEQ. The V and J ends lost 5 bases and 1 base respectively, with 14 bases between them. CDR3 in DNA: TGTGCCAGCAGCAAAGGCCAGGGTTCCCAAGAGACCCAGTACTTC. It codes for CASSKGQGSQETQYF.

The CDR3 here is CTSTPAGNTGELFF. CDR3 coding DNA: TGCACCAGCACTCCCGCGGGGAACACCGGGGAGCTGTTTTTT. The chain links TRBV1 to TRBJ2-2; TRBD2, the table's D call, lacks a check against the DNA. TRBV1 is designated a pseudogene. This CDR3 has 14 residues.

This chain's CDR3 is CASSPRGGLEQYF. CDR3 coding DNA: TGTGCCAGCAGCCCCCGAGGGGGTCTCGAGCAGTACTTC. The chain has TRBV5-8 and TRBJ2-7; weak D call: TRBD1 (6 bases). The V gene lost 4 bases and the J gene lost 6 bases, with 14 bases spanning the gap. The CDR3 consists of 13 residues. The V gene's germline CDR1 is SGHTS and CDR2 YDEGEE.